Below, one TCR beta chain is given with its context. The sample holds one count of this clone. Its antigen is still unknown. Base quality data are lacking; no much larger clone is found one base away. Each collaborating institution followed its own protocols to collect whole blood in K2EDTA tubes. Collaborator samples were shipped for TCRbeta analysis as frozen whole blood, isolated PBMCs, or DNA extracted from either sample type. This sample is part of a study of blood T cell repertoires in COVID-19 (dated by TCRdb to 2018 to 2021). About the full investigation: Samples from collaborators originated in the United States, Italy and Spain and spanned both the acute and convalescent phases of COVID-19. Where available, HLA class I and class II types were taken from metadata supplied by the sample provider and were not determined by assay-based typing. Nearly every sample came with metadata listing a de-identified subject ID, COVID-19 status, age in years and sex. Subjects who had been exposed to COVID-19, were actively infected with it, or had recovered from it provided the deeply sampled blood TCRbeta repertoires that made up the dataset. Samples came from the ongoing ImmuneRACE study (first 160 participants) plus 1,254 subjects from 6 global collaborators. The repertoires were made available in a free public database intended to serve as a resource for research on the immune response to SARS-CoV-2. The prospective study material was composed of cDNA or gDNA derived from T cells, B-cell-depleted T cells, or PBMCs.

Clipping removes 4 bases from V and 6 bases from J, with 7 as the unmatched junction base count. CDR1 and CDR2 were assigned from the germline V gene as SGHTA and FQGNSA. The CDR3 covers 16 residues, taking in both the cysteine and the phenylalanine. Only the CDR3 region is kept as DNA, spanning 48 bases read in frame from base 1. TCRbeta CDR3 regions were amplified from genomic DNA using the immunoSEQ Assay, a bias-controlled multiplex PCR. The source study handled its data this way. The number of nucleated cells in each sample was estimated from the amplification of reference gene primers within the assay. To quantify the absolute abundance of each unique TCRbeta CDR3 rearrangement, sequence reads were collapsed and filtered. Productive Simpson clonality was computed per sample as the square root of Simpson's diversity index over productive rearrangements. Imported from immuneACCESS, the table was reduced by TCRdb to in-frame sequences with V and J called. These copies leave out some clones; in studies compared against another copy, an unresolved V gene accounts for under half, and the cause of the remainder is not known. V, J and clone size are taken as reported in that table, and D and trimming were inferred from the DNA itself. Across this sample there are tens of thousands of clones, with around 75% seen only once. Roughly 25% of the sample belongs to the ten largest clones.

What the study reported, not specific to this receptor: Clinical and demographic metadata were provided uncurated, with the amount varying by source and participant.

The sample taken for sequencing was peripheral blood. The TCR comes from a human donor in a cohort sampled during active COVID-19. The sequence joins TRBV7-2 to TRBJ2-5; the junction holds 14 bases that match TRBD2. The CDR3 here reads CASSSGTSGGTKTQYF. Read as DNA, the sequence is TGTGCCAGCAGCTCAGGGACTAGCGGGGGAACGAAGACCCAGTACTTC.